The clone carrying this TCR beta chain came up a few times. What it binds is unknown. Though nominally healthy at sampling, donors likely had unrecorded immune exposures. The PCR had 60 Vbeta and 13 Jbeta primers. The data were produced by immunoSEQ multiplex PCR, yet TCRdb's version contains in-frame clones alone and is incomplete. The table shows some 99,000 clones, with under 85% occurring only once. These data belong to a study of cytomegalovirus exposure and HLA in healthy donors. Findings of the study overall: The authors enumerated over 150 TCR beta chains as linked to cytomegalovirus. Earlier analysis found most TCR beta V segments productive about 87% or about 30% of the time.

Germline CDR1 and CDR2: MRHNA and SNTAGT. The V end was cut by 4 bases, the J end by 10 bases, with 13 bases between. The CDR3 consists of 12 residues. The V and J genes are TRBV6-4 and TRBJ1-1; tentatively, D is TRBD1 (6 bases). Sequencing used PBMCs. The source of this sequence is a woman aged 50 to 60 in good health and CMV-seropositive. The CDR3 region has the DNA TGTGCCAGCAGTGGGCAGGGGCTTGGAGCTTTCTTT. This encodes CASSGQGLGAFF.